The 22 T cell receptor beta chains presented below share a single source sample, sequenced in a study of beta chain bispecific antibodies for T cell cancers. Expansion lasted 2 to 4 days, with either anti-CD3 antibody OKT3 or CD3/CD28 beads. From the 5' RACE reads, TCRdb called clonotypes with MiXCR, one entry per CDR3 protein. The sample lists 20,000 or so distinct CDR3 sequences, approximately 2.5% occurring once. Study-wide results and caveats: Most targeted TRBV signal came from the leukemia cell line cells, not normal T cells.

These TCRs are of unknown antigen specificity. Input material: healthy donor T cells cultured with leukemia cells. These receptors all come from a human donor in good health. Some clones in this sample may be carry-over from other donors' samples.

The CDR3 here is CSARILFTGSSWEQYF. The CDR3 coding sequence is TGCAGTGCTAGAATACTCTTTACAGGTTCTTCGTGGGAGCAGTACTTC. The chain recombines TRBV20-1 with TRBJ2-7; possible D gene TRBD1, 5 bases. V was shortened by 2 bases and J by 7 bases, with 24 bases between the two germline ends. The CDR3 is 16 amino acids. CDR1 is DFQATT and CDR2 is SNEGSKA in the germline V gene (reference sequence).

This clonotype was found many times. The rearrangement uses TRBV29-1 and TRBJ2-2, with unresolved D. With 4 bases removed from V and 6 bases from J, the gap between germline ends came to 9 bases. CDR1 and CDR2 from the germline V gene are SQVTM and ANQGSEA. CDR3 size: 12 residues. The CDR3 loop reads CSVAIASGELFF. CDR3 bases: TGCAGCGTTGCGATAGCTTCCGGGGAGCTGTTTTTT.

This clonotype was detected ten times or more. The genes are TRBV18 and TRBJ1-4; D is ambiguous. CDR1 and CDR2 (germline): KGHSH, LQKENI. V lost 2 bases to trimming and J lost 8 bases, with 9 bases between them. This CDR3 region has 13 residues. The CDR3 protein is CASSPGVEEKLFF. The CDR3 DNA follows: TGTGCCAGCTCACCAGGGGTGGAGGAAAAACTGTTTTTT.

Ten or more counts support this clonotype. The V gene is TRBV18, the J gene TRBJ2-5; D gene ambiguous. This CDR3 spans 19 amino acids. Germline V CDR1 and CDR2: KGHSH, LQKENI. V lost 0 bases and J lost 0, with 20 bases in between. For the CDR3, the DNA is TGTGCCAGCTCACCACCACCCAGATTTAATAACCTGTACCAAGAGACCCAGTACTTC. It translates to CASSPPPRFNNLYQETQYF. Complete variable domain (other parts from reference TRBV18 and TRBJ2-5): NAGVMQNPRHLVRRRGQEARLRCSPMKGHSHVYWYRQLPEEGLKFMVYLQKENIIDESGMPKERFSAEFPKEGPSILRIQQVVRGDSAAYFCASSPPPRFNNLYQETQYFGPGTRLLVL.

This clonotype has at least ten counts. V is TRBV7-9 and J is TRBJ2-3; D may match TRBD1 or TRBD2 (5 bases each). CDR3 length: 15 amino acids. Trimming shortened V by 5 bases and J by 6 bases, and 18 bases separated the two germline ends. CDR1 SEHNR and CDR2 FQNEAQ come from the germline V gene (reference sequence). This CDR3 reads CASSAPGTPADTQYF. CDR3 nucleotide sequence: TGTGCCAGCAGCGCTCCCGGGACCCCCGCGGATACGCAGTATTTT.

There are many counts of this clonotype. The rearrangement links TRBV18 to TRBJ2-7; 8 bases fit TRBD1. The germline V gene encodes CDR1 KGHSH and CDR2 LQKENI. V lost 2 bases and J lost 4; bases outside the gene matches: 10. The CDR3 consists of 16 residues. This CDR3 is CASSPEQGVKPYEQYF. DNA of the CDR3: TGTGCCAGCTCACCAGAACAGGGGGTTAAACCTTACGAGCAGTACTTC.

This clonotype has a count of ten or more. The genes are TRBV28 and TRBJ2-3, with 9 nucleotides matching TRBD2. Germline V CDR1 and CDR2: MDHEN, SYDVKM. The CDR3 spans 15 residues. The ends lost 6 bases at V and 1 base at J; junction bases unmatched: 5. The DNA of the CDR3 is TGTGCCAGCAGAAAACTAGCGGGCGGCACAGATACGCAGTATTTT. As protein: CASRKLAGGTDTQYF. Full variable domain (outside the CDR3, taken from reference TRBV28 and TRBJ2-3): DVKVTQSSRYLVKRTGEKVFLECVQDMDHENMFWYRQDPGLGLRLIYFSYDVKMKEKGDIPEGYSVSREKKERFSLILESASTNQTSMYLCASRKLAGGTDTQYFGPGTRLTVL.

This clonotype occurred many times. This chain joins TRBV7-9 and TRBJ2-7; 7 positions agree with TRBD1. Trimming cost V 2 bases and J 5 bases; bases outside gene matches: 3. Germline loops: CDR1 SEHNR, CDR2 FQNEAQ (reference sequence). This CDR3 spans 13 amino acids. CDR3 residues: CASSLPTGDEQYF. CDR3 nucleotide sequence: TGTGCCAGCAGCTTACCAACAGGGGACGAGCAGTACTTC.

Ten or more counts support this clonotype. The rearrangement uses TRBV6-5 and TRBJ1-4; D remains ambiguous. Germline loops: CDR1 MNHEY, CDR2 SVGAGI. Trimming pared 6 bases from V and 14 bases from J, leaving 19 bases between. The CDR3 has 13 residues. The CDR3 reads CASRQHGRLDLFF. The CDR3 bases are TGTGCCAGCAGACAGCATGGGAGGTTGGACCTGTTTTTT.

This clonotype was counted ten times or more. The chain recombines TRBV28 with TRBJ1-5; D not certain. V dropped 1 base and J dropped 1 base, with 11 bases sitting between them. The CDR3 loop spans 16 amino acids. The germline V gene has CDR1 MDHEN and CDR2 SYDVKM. The CDR3 DNA is TGTGCCAGCAGTTTATTGTTGGGAGAGAGCAATCAGCCCCAGCATTTT. It translates to CASSLLLGESNQPQHF.

The sample holds many counts of this clonotype. The rearrangement uses TRBV7-2 and TRBJ2-1; 8 bases line up with TRBD1. CDR1 SGHTA and CDR2 FQGNSA come from the germline V gene. The J segment lost 5 bases and the V segment lost 5 bases, leaving 5 bases of the junction unmatched. The CDR3 runs 14 residues. The CDR3 coding sequence is TGTGCCAGCAGCCCGGGGACAGGTCACAATGAGCAGTTCTTC. It yields the protein CASSPGTGHNEQFF.

This chain joins TRBV4-2 and TRBJ1-1; D may be TRBD1 (6 bases). V was shortened by 1 base and J by 1 base, with 10 bases between the two germline ends. The V gene's germline CDR1 is LGHNA and CDR2 YNFKEQ. CDR3 length: 15 residues. The CDR3 nucleotides read TGTGCCAGCAGCCAAGGGAACAGGGAGAACACTGAAGCTTTCTTT. This gives the protein CASSQGNRENTEAFF.

This clonotype was counted at least ten times. The chain links TRBV7-3 to TRBJ2-1; D uncertain. Between the trimmed V and J ends, which lost 1 base and 7 bases, there was a span of 5 bases. Germline CDR1 SGHTA, CDR2 FQGTGA. The CDR3 is made up of 12 amino acids. The CDR3 coding sequence is TGTGCCAGCAGCTTAATGGGGAATGAGCAGTTCTTC. Protein: CASSLMGNEQFF. The full variable domain, its missing parts supplied by reference TRBV7-3 and TRBJ2-1, is GAGVSQTPSNKVTEKGKYVELRCDPISGHTALYWYRQSLGQGPEFLIYFQGTGAADDSGLPNDRFFAVRPEGSVSTLKIQRTERGDSAVYLCASSLMGNEQFFGPGTRLTVL.

The sample holds many counts of this clonotype. V is TRBV2 and J is TRBJ2-1, with TRBD2 as a possible D gene (6 bases). Germline V CDR1 and CDR2: SNHLY, FYNNEI. This CDR3 contains 14 residues. Trimming took 10 bases from V and 8 from J, leaving 21 bases between them. The CDR3 bases are TGTGCCACCCTCGGCGGGGTGGTCCGGGATGAGCAGTTCTTC. This codes for CATLGGVVRDEQFF.

This clonotype was detected many times. V gene TRBV5-1 combines with J gene TRBJ2-5; 13 nucleotides agree with TRBD2. Germline trimming cut 4 bases from V and 5 bases from J; bases unmatched to any gene: 11. The CDR3 spans 17 residues. The germline CDR1 and CDR2 sequences are SGHRS and YFSETQ. The CDR3: CASSLDRLAGGLETQYF. The CDR3 nucleotides read TGCGCCAGCAGCCTGGACCGACTAGCGGGGGGACTGGAGACCCAGTACTTC.

This clonotype was recorded many times. J is TRBJ1-1 and V is TRBV7-9; D remains ambiguous. This CDR3 has 12 residues. V gave up 5 bases and J gave up 0 bases, with 4 bases separating them. The germline gives CDR1 SEHNR, CDR2 FQNEAQ (reference sequence). CDR3 residues: CASSHMNTEAFF. The CDR3, as DNA: TGTGCCAGCAGCCACATGAACACTGAAGCTTTCTTT. The full variable domain, rest sourced from reference TRBV7-9 and TRBJ1-1, is DTGVSQNPRHKITKRGQNVTFRCDPISEHNRLYWYRQTLGQGPEFLTYFQNEAQLEKSRLLSDRFSAERPKGSFSTLEIQRTEQGDSAMYLCASSHMNTEAFFGQGTRLTVV.

For the CDR3, the DNA is TGTGCCAGCAGCCAGACTAACCGCGGCTCCTATAATTCACCCCTCCACTTT. Protein product: CASSQTNRGSYNSPLHF. J is TRBJ1-6 and V is TRBV4-2; D is undetermined. The CDR3 is 17 residues long. CDR1 is LGHNA and CDR2 is YNFKEQ in the germline V gene. V gave up 3 bases and J gave up 0 bases, with 12 bases separating them.

There are many counts of this clonotype. The rearrangement uses TRBV6-5 and TRBJ2-1; TRBD2 agrees at 8 bases. This CDR3 has 15 residues. After removal of 6 bases from V and 0 bases from J, the junction contained 4 bases not matched to a gene. Looked up from germline, CDR1 is MNHEY and CDR2 is SVGAGI. The CDR3 region is CASRSAGASYNEQFF. In DNA form, the CDR3 reads TGTGCCAGCAGATCAGCGGGGGCCTCCTACAATGAGCAGTTCTTC.

This clonotype was picked up many times. The chain has TRBV9 and TRBJ2-3, with 7 bases fitting TRBD1. After removal of 4 bases from V and 2 bases from J, the junction contained 7 bases not matched to a gene. CDR3 length: 15 residues. CDR1 SGDLS and CDR2 YYNGEE come from the germline V gene. Here the CDR3 reads CASSLGTENTDTQYF. CDR3 coding DNA: TGTGCCAGCAGCCTAGGGACAGAAAACACAGATACGCAGTATTTT.

The chain has TRBV5-6 and TRBJ2-5; 7 bases map to TRBD1. Germline V lookup: CDR1 SGHDT, CDR2 YYEEEE. The CDR3 length is 13 residues. J gave up 5 bases and V 5 bases, and 6 bases lay outside the gene matches. The CDR3 spells CASRPTGDETQYF. The CDR3 DNA reads as TGTGCCAGCAGGCCTACAGGGGACGAGACCCAGTACTTC.

This clonotype occurred many times. The V call is TRBV4-2, the J call TRBJ2-7, with D uncertain. The CDR3 extends over 13 amino acids. V lost 0 bases, J lost 6 bases, and 9 bases lay in between. CDR1 and CDR2 from the germline V gene are LGHNA and YNFKEQ. The CDR3 protein is CASSQDWGFEQYF. CDR3 nucleotides: TGTGCCAGCAGCCAAGATTGGGGTTTCGAGCAGTACTTC.

The chain uses TRBV12-3 or TRBV12-4 and TRBJ1-1; D gene uncertain. The CDR3 consists of 13 residues. The V gene lost 3 bases and the J gene lost 6 bases, with 11 bases spanning the gap. CDR3 protein: CASSLIPSPEAFF. The CDR3 DNA reads TGTGCCAGCAGTTTGATCCCCTCCCCTGAAGCTTTCTTT.